The 27 T cell receptor beta chains listed next were all sequenced from one sample in a study of shared clonotypes between healthy human individuals. Repertoires were generated with immunoSEQ multiplex PCR, while TCRdb's copy carries only in-frame clones and drops some. The repertoire holds 2 million to 3 million clones, with over 85% as singletons. What was sequenced was naive CD4+ T cells from PBMCs. Subset described: CD45RA+ positively selected. These receptors were taken from a man younger than 30 in good health. Some clones in this sample may be carry-over from other donors' samples.

This chain joins TRBV15 and TRBJ2-7; the D gene is possibly TRBD2 (5 bases). Per germline, CDR1 LNHNV and CDR2 YYDKDF (reference sequence). Between the trimmed V and J ends, which lost 8 bases and 3 bases, there was a span of 17 bases. The CDR3 has 14 residues. The CDR3 region has the DNA TGTGCCACCTCCCTTGGACTGCTGAACTACGAGCAGTACTTC. Its protein is CATSLGLLNYEQYF. Full variable domain (outside the CDR3, taken from reference TRBV15 and TRBJ2-7): DAMVIQNPRYQVTQFGKPVTLSCSQTLNHNVMYWYQQKSSQAPKLLFHYYDKDFNNEADTPDNFQSRRPNTSFCFLDIRSPGLGDTAMYLCATSLGLLNYEQYFGPGTRLTVT.

In this sample, this clone turned up once. The V call is TRBV27, the J call TRBJ2-2; D gene ambiguous. Trimming stripped 8 bases from V and 1 base from J, with 5 bases between. The CDR3 extends over 12 amino acids. The germline V gene encodes CDR1 MNHEY and CDR2 SMNVEV (reference sequence). The CDR3 DNA follows: TGTGCCAGCGGGGAGAACACCGGGGAGCTGTTTTTT. Its protein product is CASGENTGELFF.

The chain combines TRBV19 with TRBJ2-6; TRBD1 aligns across 9 bases. Germline V CDR1 and CDR2: LNHDA, SQIVND (reference sequence). After removal of 5 bases from V and 4 bases from J, the junction contained 9 bases not matched to a gene. There are 17 residues in the CDR3. The CDR3 loop reads CASSGGTGPLGANVLTF. CDR3 nucleotide sequence: TGTGCCAGTAGTGGAGGGACAGGGCCTCTCGGGGCCAACGTCCTGACTTTC. The full variable domain, rest sourced from reference TRBV19 and TRBJ2-6, is DGGITQSPKYLFRKEGQNVTLSCEQNLNHDAMYWYRQDPGQGLRLIYYSQIVNDFQKGDIAEGYSVSREKKESFPLTVTSAQKNPTAFYLCASSGGTGPLGANVLTFGAGSRLTVL.

V and J are TRBV18 and TRBJ1-1; 7 bases are shared with TRBD1. The V gene's germline CDR1 is KGHSH and CDR2 LQKENI. This CDR3 spans 16 amino acids. J gave up 5 bases and V 2 bases, and 11 bases lay outside the gene matches. The CDR3 region is CASSPRLIGTETEAFF. The DNA for the CDR3 is TGTGCCAGCTCACCAAGGTTGATCGGGACAGAGACTGAAGCTTTCTTT. Looking up the rest from reference TRBV18 and TRBJ1-1 gives the full variable domain: NAGVMQNPRHLVRRRGQEARLRCSPMKGHSHVYWYRQLPEEGLKFMVYLQKENIIDESGMPKERFSAEFPKEGPSILRIQQVVRGDSAAYFCASSPRLIGTETEAFFGQGTRLTVV.

The genes are TRBV18 and TRBJ2-2; 14 nucleotides match TRBD2. The CDR3 contains 18 residues. V lost 3 bases and J lost 3; bases outside the gene matches: 6. Germline loops: CDR1 KGHSH, CDR2 LQKENI. CDR3 DNA: TGTGCCAGCTCACCCTTCGGGACTAGCGGGGGTTACACCGGGGAGCTGTTTTTT. Protein sequence: CASSPFGTSGGYTGELFF.

This sequence joins TRBV6-6 and TRBJ2-7; 11 nucleotides match TRBD2. Germline V lookup: CDR1 MNHNY, CDR2 SVGAGI (reference sequence). The J segment lost 5 bases and the V segment lost 5 bases, leaving 11 bases of the junction unmatched. This CDR3 spans 16 amino acids. CDR3 coding DNA: TGTGCCAGCAGTCCATTAGCGGGAGGGCCTAAAGACGAGCAGTACTTC. It codes for CASSPLAGGPKDEQYF.

The chain uses TRBV27 and TRBJ2-7; TRBD2 is a possible D gene (6 bases). The germline V and J ends were trimmed by 7 bases and 0 bases, with 13 bases remaining between them. This CDR3 has 14 residues. The germline V gene has CDR1 MNHEY and CDR2 SMNVEV (reference sequence). The CDR3 sequence is CASKLALNSYEQYF. CDR3 bases: TGTGCCAGCAAGCTAGCGTTAAACTCCTACGAGCAGTACTTC.

With respect to this clone: Other DNA sequences in this specimen translate into the identical CDR3. The J gene is TRBJ2-5, the V gene TRBV7-2; D is ambiguous. The CDR3 is 14 residues long. V was clipped by 5 bases and J by 2 bases, with 12 bases between them. Germline values: CDR1 SGHTA, CDR2 FQGNSA. CDR3 DNA sequence: TGTGCCAGCAGCCCCACAAGGGTGCAAGAGACCCAGTACTTC. Its translation: CASSPTRVQETQYF.

The chain is built from TRBV12-5 and TRBJ2-4; 9 positions agree with TRBD1. The CDR3 is 18 amino acids. Looked up from germline, CDR1 is LGHNT and CDR2 is FRNRAP. The V gene end was trimmed by 2 bases and the J gene end by 1 base; junction bases not matched to a gene: 9. CDR3 residues: CASGLLTRDREAKNIQYF. The CDR3 region has the DNA TGTGCTAGTGGTTTGCTAACCCGGGACAGGGAGGCCAAAAACATTCAGTACTTC.

The chain links TRBV5-1 to TRBJ2-7; D gene unclear. CDR1 and CDR2 (germline): SGHRS, YFSETQ. Trimming left V 2 bases short and J 4 bases short, with 10 bases between. CDR3 length: 13 residues. The CDR3 loop reads CASSFGIGYEQYF. Written as DNA, the CDR3 is TGCGCCAGCAGCTTTGGAATAGGGTACGAGCAGTACTTC.

The V and J genes are TRBV7-6 and TRBJ2-3; D possibly corresponds to TRBD2 (5 bases). V was shortened by 6 bases and J by 2 bases, with 9 bases between the two germline ends. Germline CDR1 is SGHVS and CDR2 is FNYEAQ. There are 13 residues in the CDR3. The CDR3 loop reads CASSPGITDTQYF. CDR3 coding DNA: TGTGCCAGCAGTCCGGGGATCACAGATACGCAGTATTTT.

With respect to this clone: The same CDR3 also results from other DNA sequences found in this sample. V is TRBV30 and J is TRBJ1-5; no definite D call. Germline V gene lookup returns CDR1 GTSNPN and CDR2 SVGIG (reference sequence). Trimming pared 2 bases from V and 3 bases from J, leaving 5 bases between. The CDR3 has 12 residues. The CDR3 DNA follows: TGTGCCTGGAGTAGGCCCAATCAGCCCCAGCATTTT. Encoded protein: CAWSRPNQPQHF. Variable domain in full (rest from reference TRBV30 and TRBJ1-5): SQTIHQWPATLVQPVGSPLSLECTVEGTSNPNLYWYRQAAGRGLQLLFYSVGIGQISSEVPQNLSASRPQDRQFILSSKKLLLSDSGFYLCAWSRPNQPQHFGDGTRLSIL.

This rearrangement joins TRBV28 to TRBJ2-5; the match to TRBD2 covers 11 bases. CDR1 is MDHEN and CDR2 is SYDVKM in the germline V gene. The V segment lost 8 bases and the J segment 5 bases; nucleotides outside the gene matches: 7. The CDR3 has 14 residues. Written as DNA, the CDR3 is TGTGCCAGCGTAGCGGGAGGGTCGTCGGAGACCCAGTACTTC. As protein: CASVAGGSSETQYF.

V and J are TRBV15 and TRBJ1-2; the D is unclear. This CDR3 has 14 residues. The germline CDR1 and CDR2 sequences are LNHNV and YYDKDF (reference sequence). V was cut by 1 base and J by 2 bases, with 8 bases left in between. In DNA, the CDR3 is TGTGCCACCAGCAGAGGTCAGGTGAACTATGGCTACACCTTC. This gives the protein CATSRGQVNYGYTF. Full variable domain (remainder filled in from reference TRBV15 and TRBJ1-2): DAMVIQNPRYQVTQFGKPVTLSCSQTLNHNVMYWYQQKSSQAPKLLFHYYDKDFNNEADTPDNFQSRRPNTSFCFLDIRSPGLGDTAMYLCATSRGQVNYGYTFGSGTRLTVV.

V is TRBV5-1 and J is TRBJ2-2; D possibly matches TRBD1 or TRBD2 (5 bases each). Germline CDR1 reads SGHRS; CDR2 reads YFSETQ. The CDR3 loop spans 15 amino acids. The V gene lost 3 bases and the J gene lost 2 bases, with 11 bases spanning the gap. This chain's CDR3 is CASSSLGPNTGELFF. CDR3 nucleotide sequence: TGCGCCAGCAGCTCTCTGGGACCTAACACCGGGGAGCTGTTTTTT.

The chain has TRBV4-2 and TRBJ2-3; D is perhaps TRBD2 (5 bases). The V end was cut by 0 bases, the J end by 13 bases, with 17 bases between. CDR3 size: 14 residues. Germline-derived CDR1 and CDR2 are LGHNA and YNFKEQ. In DNA form, the CDR3 reads TGTGCCAGCAGCCAAGAGAGTCCTAGCTTTAGGGAGTATTTT. Translating it yields CASSQESPSFREYF.

The chain employs TRBV5-1 and TRBJ1-1; no clear D gene. Germline lookup yields CDR1 SGHRS and CDR2 YFSETQ. The length of the CDR3 is 13 residues. With 0 bases removed from V and 4 bases from J, the gap between germline ends came to 7 bases. The CDR3 region has the DNA TGCGCCAGCAGCTTGGCCTTTGGCACTGAAGCTTTCTTT. Amino acids: CASSLAFGTEAFF.

The V gene is TRBV5-8, the J gene TRBJ2-3; 8 nucleotides agree with TRBD1. The CDR3 sequence is 15 residues long. In germline, CDR1 is SGHTS, CDR2 YDEGEE. Losses at the gene ends were 0 bases for V and 2 bases for J; bases not matched to a gene: 2. In nucleotides, the CDR3 is TGTGCCAGCAGCTTGGGGACAGGGTTCACAGATACGCAGTATTTT. This codes for CASSLGTGFTDTQYF.

V is TRBV6-5 and J is TRBJ1-1; perhaps TRBD1 as D (5 bases). Per germline, CDR1 MNHEY and CDR2 SVGAGI. The ends were cut back, 6 bases at V and 7 bases at J, with 18 bases in the middle. The CDR3 runs to 14 residues. The CDR3 sequence: CASSPPGAEREAFF. CDR3 bases: TGTGCCAGCAGCCCTCCCGGGGCAGAGCGTGAAGCTTTCTTT.

The V gene is TRBV29-1, the J gene TRBJ2-3, with TRBD2 matching over 11 bases. The CDR3 is 14 amino acids. J lost 3 bases, V lost 4 bases, and 3 bases had no gene match. The germline CDR1 and CDR2 sequences are SQVTM and ANQGSEA. The CDR3 nucleotides read TGCAGCGTTGGCCTAGCGGGAGGTACAGATACGCAGTATTTT. Amino acid sequence: CSVGLAGGTDTQYF.

The rearrangement uses TRBV29-1 and TRBJ2-3, with 7 positions matching TRBD2. Germline values: CDR1 SQVTM, CDR2 ANQGSEA. V lost 6 bases to trimming and J lost 0 bases; unmatched junction nucleotides: 12. This CDR3 is 16 amino acids long. The CDR3 DNA sequence: TGCAGCGTACCCGAGGTTGGCGGGAGAAGCACAGATACGCAGTATTTT. As protein: CSVPEVGGRSTDTQYF.

The chain employs TRBV18 and TRBJ1-1; TRBD1 might be the D (5 bases). Looked up from germline, CDR1 is KGHSH and CDR2 is LQKENI. Trimming left V 2 bases short and J 3 bases short, with 16 bases between. There are 16 residues in the CDR3. The CDR3 is CASSPSWGVQYTEAFF. The CDR3, as DNA: TGTGCCAGCTCACCATCTTGGGGGGTGCAATACACTGAAGCTTTCTTT.

DNA of the CDR3: TGTGCCAGCACACAAGACAGGGGGCGTGTGGCTGGCTACACCTTC. Encoded protein: CASTQDRGRVAGYTF. This chain joins TRBV5-4 and TRBJ1-2; 10 positions agree with TRBD1. The CDR3 spans 15 residues. The V gene end was trimmed by 6 bases and the J gene end by 7 bases; junction bases not matched to a gene: 12. The germline gives CDR1 SGHNT, CDR2 YYREEE (reference sequence).

The chain recombines TRBV27 with TRBJ2-5, with D unclear. The CDR3 covers 14 residues. Trimming left V 7 bases short and J 1 base short, with 13 bases between. Germline assignment: CDR1 MNHEY and CDR2 SMNVEV (reference sequence). The CDR3 DNA reads TGTGCCAGCAAGCCGCATACGCCCCAAGAGACCCAGTACTTC. Protein product: CASKPHTPQETQYF.

This sequence joins TRBV6-5 and TRBJ2-7; D possibly matches TRBD1 or TRBD2 (5 bases each). With 10 bases removed from V and 3 bases from J, the gap between germline ends came to 19 bases. The CDR3 is 14 residues long. CDR1 is MNHEY and CDR2 is SVGAGI in the germline V gene. This chain's CDR3 is CATLREQGGYEQYF. The DNA of the CDR3 is TGTGCCACCCTTAGGGAGCAGGGCGGCTACGAGCAGTACTTC.

This clone was counted a single time. This rearrangement joins TRBV5-6 to TRBJ2-1; 13 bases match TRBD2. Germline values: CDR1 SGHDT, CDR2 YYEEEE. This CDR3 region has 13 residues. V gave up 4 bases and J gave up 16 bases; unmatched junction bases: 8. CDR3 protein: CASSMGTSGATFF. The CDR3 bases are TGTGCCAGCAGCATGGGGACTAGCGGGGCAACATTCTTC. The variable domain in full, with the rest retrieved from reference TRBV5-6 and TRBJ2-1, is DAGVTQSPTHLIKTRGQQVTLRCSPKSGHDTVSWYQQALGQGPQFIFQYYEEEERQRGNFPDRFSGHQFPNYSSELNVNALLLGDSALYLCASSMGTSGATFFGPGTRLTVL.

The chain recombines TRBV6-5 with TRBJ1-1; D perhaps matches TRBD1 (6 bases). The V gene's germline CDR1 is MNHEY and CDR2 SVGAGI. This CDR3 has 12 residues. Trimming took off 7 bases at V and 3 bases at J, with 9 bases between the two ends. The CDR3 protein is CASTRGDTEAFF. CDR3 nucleotides: TGTGCCAGCACTAGGGGGGACACTGAAGCTTTCTTT.